This T cell receptor beta chain emerged from a study of blood T cells in healthy people across ages. CDR1 and CDR2 from the germline V gene are DFQATT and SNEGSKA (reference sequence). Trimming pared 0 bases from V and 6 bases from J, leaving 9 bases between. The CDR3 totals 13 residues. Each sample used at least 6 million PBMCs. Then a second PCR, running roughly 7 to 11 cycles, was carried out with a sample-barcoded 5' primer and a J-beta primer mix. A template-switch adaptor with 12 random nucleotides tagged each cDNA molecule. TCRdb used MiXCR to reprocess the 5' RACE reads, holding one entry per CDR3 protein. This sample has roughly 1.9 million distinct CDR3 sequences, with roughly two fifths found just once.

The specimen sequenced was blood. The gene calls are TRBV20-1 and TRBJ2-1; no firm D call. The source of this sequence is a human donor in good health. In DNA form, the CDR3 reads TGCAGTGCTAGAGATTATATATCCAATGAGCAGTTCTTC. It codes for CSARDYISNEQFF.